This T cell receptor (beta chain) was sequenced for a study of Ad26.COV2.S vaccination and SARS-CoV-2 variants. Broader study findings: TCR breadth and depth estimates may have understated total T cell responses.

Repertoires were generated with immunoSEQ multiplex PCR, while TCRdb's copy carries only in-frame clones and drops some. The sample has about 390,000 clones, around nine tenths seen once. Trimming stripped 3 bases from V and 0 bases from J, with 18 bases between. The CDR3 covers 18 residues. Germline V lookup: CDR1 LGHDT, CDR2 YNNKEL (reference sequence). About this clone itself: Its antigen remains unidentified.

Treatment of the sample: 15 to 20 received Ad26.COV2.S at low or high dose, single or two shots; about 5 received placebo; per-sample allocation not given. All samples were drawn on day 63, counting from the first vaccine or placebo injection. This clonotype was obtained from a person aged 18-60 years who received the Ad26.COV2.S COVID-19 vaccine or a placebo. Sequencing used peripheral blood, obtained in a trial of Ad26.COV2.S vaccine versus placebo. V gene TRBV3-1 (or the pseudogene TRBV3-2) combines with J gene TRBJ1-3, with D possibly TRBD1 on 5 matching bases. DNA of the CDR3: TGTGCCAGCAGCCAGGGGACCAGGACGGAGCGCTCTGGAAACACCATATATTTT. As protein: CASSQGTRTERSGNTIYF.